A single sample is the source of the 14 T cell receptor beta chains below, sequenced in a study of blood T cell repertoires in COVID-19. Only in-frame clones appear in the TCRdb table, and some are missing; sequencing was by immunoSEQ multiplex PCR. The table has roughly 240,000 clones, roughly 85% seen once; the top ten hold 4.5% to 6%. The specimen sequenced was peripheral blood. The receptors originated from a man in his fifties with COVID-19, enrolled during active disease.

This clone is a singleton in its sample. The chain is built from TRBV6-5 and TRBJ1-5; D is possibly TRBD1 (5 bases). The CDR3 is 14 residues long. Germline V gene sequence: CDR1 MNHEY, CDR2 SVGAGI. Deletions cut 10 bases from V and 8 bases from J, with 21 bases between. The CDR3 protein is CATRYSGASEPQHF. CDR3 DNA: TGTGCCACCAGGTACAGCGGGGCATCGGAGCCCCAGCATTTT.

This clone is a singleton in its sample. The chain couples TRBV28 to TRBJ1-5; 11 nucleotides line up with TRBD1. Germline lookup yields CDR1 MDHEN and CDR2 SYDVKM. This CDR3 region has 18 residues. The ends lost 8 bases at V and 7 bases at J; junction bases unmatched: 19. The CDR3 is CASATGRQWTGGEQPQHF. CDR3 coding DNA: TGTGCCAGCGCGACGGGGCGGCAATGGACAGGGGGCGAACAGCCCCAGCATTTT. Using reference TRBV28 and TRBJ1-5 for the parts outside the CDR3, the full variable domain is DVKVTQSSRYLVKRTGEKVFLECVQDMDHENMFWYRQDPGLGLRLIYFSYDVKMKEKGDIPEGYSVSREKKERFSLILESASTNQTSMYLCASATGRQWTGGEQPQHFGDGTRLSIL.

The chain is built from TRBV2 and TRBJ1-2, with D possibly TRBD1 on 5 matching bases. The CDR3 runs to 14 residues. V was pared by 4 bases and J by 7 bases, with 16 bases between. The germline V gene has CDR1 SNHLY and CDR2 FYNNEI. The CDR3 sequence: CASSARAGESGYTF. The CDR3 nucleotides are TGTGCCAGCAGTGCGAGGGCGGGGGAAAGTGGCTACACCTTC.

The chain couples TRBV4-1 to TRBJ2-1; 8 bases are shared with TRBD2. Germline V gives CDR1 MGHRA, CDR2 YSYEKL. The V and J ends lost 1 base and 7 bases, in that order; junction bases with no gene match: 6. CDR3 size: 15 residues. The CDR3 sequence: CASSQGTSPRNEQFF. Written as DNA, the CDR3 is TGCGCCAGCAGCCAAGGGACTAGCCCCAGAAATGAGCAGTTCTTC.

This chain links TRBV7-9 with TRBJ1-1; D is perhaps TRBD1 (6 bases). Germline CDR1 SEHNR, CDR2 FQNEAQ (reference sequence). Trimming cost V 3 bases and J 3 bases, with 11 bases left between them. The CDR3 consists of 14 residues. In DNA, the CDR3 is TGTGCCAGCAGCTTCGGGACATCGGACACTGAAGCTTTCTTT. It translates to CASSFGTSDTEAFF.

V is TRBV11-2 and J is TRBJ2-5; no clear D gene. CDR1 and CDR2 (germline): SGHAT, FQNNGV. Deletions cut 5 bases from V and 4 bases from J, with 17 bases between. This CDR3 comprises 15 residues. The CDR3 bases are TGTGCCAGCAGCCCGGCGAGGTCAAGAGGAGAGACCCAGTACTTC. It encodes CASSPARSRGETQYF.

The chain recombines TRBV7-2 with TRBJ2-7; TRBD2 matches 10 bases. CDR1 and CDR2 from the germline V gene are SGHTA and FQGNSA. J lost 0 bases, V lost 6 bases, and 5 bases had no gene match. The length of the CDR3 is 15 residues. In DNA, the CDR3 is TGTGCCAGCAGTCGGACTAGCGGAAACTCCTACGAGCAGTACTTC. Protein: CASSRTSGNSYEQYF.

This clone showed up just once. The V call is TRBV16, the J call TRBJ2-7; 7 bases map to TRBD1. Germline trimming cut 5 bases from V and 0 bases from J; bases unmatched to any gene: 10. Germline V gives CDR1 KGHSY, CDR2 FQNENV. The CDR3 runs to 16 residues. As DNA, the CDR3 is TGTGCCAGCAGCAAGTCCGGGACAGCTATCTCCTACGAGCAGTACTTC. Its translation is CASSKSGTAISYEQYF.

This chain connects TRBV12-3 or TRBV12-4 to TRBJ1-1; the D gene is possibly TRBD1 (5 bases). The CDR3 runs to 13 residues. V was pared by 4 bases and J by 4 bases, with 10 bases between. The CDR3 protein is CASSSREGTEAFF. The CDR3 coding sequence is TGTGCCAGCAGTTCCAGGGAGGGCACTGAAGCTTTCTTT.

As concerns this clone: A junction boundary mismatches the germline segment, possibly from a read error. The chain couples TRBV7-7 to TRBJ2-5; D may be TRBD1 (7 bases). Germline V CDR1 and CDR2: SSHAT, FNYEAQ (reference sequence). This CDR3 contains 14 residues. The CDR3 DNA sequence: TGTGCTAGCAGCTCGACAGGGACTGGAGAGACCCAGTACTTC. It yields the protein CASSSTGTGETQYF.

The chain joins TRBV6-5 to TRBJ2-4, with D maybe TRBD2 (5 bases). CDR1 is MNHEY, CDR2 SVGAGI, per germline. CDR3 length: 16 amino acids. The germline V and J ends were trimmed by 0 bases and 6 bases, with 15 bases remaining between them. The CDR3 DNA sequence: TGTGCCAGCAGTTACTCAGGAGGAGTCTCCAGAAACATTCAGTACTTC. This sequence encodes CASSYSGGVSRNIQYF.

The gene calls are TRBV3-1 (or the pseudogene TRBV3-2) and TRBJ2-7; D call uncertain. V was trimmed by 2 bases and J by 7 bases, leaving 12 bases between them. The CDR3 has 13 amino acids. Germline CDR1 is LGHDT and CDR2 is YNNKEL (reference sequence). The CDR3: CASSQIRGEEQYF. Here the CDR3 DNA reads TGTGCCAGCAGCCAAATCCGAGGAGAGGAGCAGTACTTC.

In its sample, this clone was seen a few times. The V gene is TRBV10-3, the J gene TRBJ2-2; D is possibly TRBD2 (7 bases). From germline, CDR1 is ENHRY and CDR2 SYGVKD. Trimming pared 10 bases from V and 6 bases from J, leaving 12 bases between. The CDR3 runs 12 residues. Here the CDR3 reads CATPRGPGELFF. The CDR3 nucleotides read TGTGCCACCCCGCGGGGGCCCGGGGAGCTGTTTTTT.

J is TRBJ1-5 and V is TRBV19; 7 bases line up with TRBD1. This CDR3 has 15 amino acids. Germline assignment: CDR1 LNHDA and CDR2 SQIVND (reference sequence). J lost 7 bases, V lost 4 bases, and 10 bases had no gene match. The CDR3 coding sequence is TGTGCCAGTAGTAGGGGACAGTGGACCCACCAGCCCCAGCATTTT. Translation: CASSRGQWTHQPQHF.